The clone carrying this T cell receptor beta chain has just a few counts. This CDR3 fails to terminate in the conserved phenylalanine or tryptophan, so it likely reflects a read error. The DNA is omitted, as the CDR3 cannot be located on it reliably, and the CDR3 follows TCRdb's listing. From the RACE reads, TCRdb called clonotypes with MiXCR, one entry per CDR3 protein. The table records just over 350,000 distinct CDR3 sequences, roughly 6.3% of them present only once. This record comes from a study of human T cells and chemical hapten exposure. The time point here: patch test 2, 6 weeks after DPC sensitization. Indicated treatment: therapeutic diphenylcyclopropenone sensitization with weekly scalp DPC. The CDR3 extends over 12 residues, inclusive of both ends. Germline values: CDR1 SGHVS, CDR2 FQNEAQ.

The chain links TRBV7-8 to TRBJ1-1. The material was whole blood, obtained in connection with sensitization to the hapten diphenylcyclopropenone (DPC). This sequence was found in a woman aged 18-29 years with alopecia areata. Some clones in this sample may be carry-over from other donors' samples. The CDR3 here is CASSLVYKNSQI.